This record looks at one TCR beta chain sequence and its context. Its antigen is not yet known. Base qualities are not recorded, but no much larger clone differs from it by a single base. The library was prepared using RACE. This sample was sequenced with a NextSeq 500. During library preparation, unique molecular identifiers were attached to individual cDNA molecules so that TCRs could be counted quantitatively and reproducibly. Both TCR alpha and TCR beta chains were sequenced from each blood RNA sample. For the original study's pipeline: Samples had a median of about 96,000 TCRs, with a range from roughly 23,224 to 750,000. The Decombinator software suite was used to annotate V, J and CDR3 in the TCR reads. For PS versus PT1 abundance plots, all samples were subsampled to the same number of TCRs (28,000). Expanded TCRs were defined as absent before sensitization and observed at least eight times at the 2-week time point. TCRdb reanalyzed the raw reads on its own, using fastp at Q25 for trimming and MiXCR for clone calling, and kept in-frame beta chains. When rows share a CDR3 protein, they turn into one entry using the most common DNA and genes. The V and J calls come from TCRdb's annotation, not from the publication. The sample contains just under 65,000 distinct CDR3 sequences, approximately 10% of them found a single time. The top ten clonotypes cover approximately 2.4% of the sample.

The data originate from a study of human T cells and chemical hapten exposure (dated by TCRdb to about 2021). Concerning the study at large: For sensitization, 2% DPC in acetone was applied to a 2 cm by 2 cm area of upper inner arm skin. Patients additionally received weekly therapeutic DPC doses to the scalp throughout the roughly 26-week study period. Patch testing on the upper back used Finn chambers containing 0.01% DPC, with scoring done after 6 days according to International Contact Dermatitis Research Group standards. Alopecia areata with under or over 50% scalp involvement, alopecia totalis and alopecia universalis were represented in the patient cohort, which was mostly female. Libraries were pooled for sequencing, and per-sample TCR yields varied mainly because of small differences in library volumes within the pool. In alopecia patients, the study followed how the peripheral blood TCR repertoire changed in vivo over primary and secondary sensitization to diphenylcyclopropenone (DPC), a hapten. Blood was sampled from patients pre-sensitization (week 0) and at 2, 6 and about 24 weeks after DPC sensitization. For TCR sequencing, blood came from about 29 alopecia patients at anywhere from one to four time points (pre-sensitization, 2, 6 and 24 weeks).

The germline V gene supplies CDR1 SGHRS and CDR2 YFSETQ. Relative to germline, V is 4 bases shorter and J is 2 bases shorter, with 9 bases between their ends. The cysteine opens and the phenylalanine closes a CDR3 of 13 amino acids. This entry keeps only the CDR3 DNA: 39 bases, framed from base 1. In light of the paper, this sample's time point label describes: patch test 3, about 24 weeks after DPC sensitization. Reading the label with the study, this specimen's treatment or condition is: therapeutic diphenylcyclopropenone sensitization with weekly scalp DPC. Blood at each patch-test visit was drawn before the patch test was applied. To be eligible, patients had to be aged 18 to 70, diagnosed with alopecia and judged suitable for DPC therapy, while pregnant patients were excluded. Unfractionated whole blood was collected in Tempus Blood RNA tubes, and total RNA was extracted from that blood. The research as a whole found: After repeated subsampling, the strength of the expansion versus patch-test correlation and the threshold at which it became significant changed. DPC sensitization did not change the number of TCRs with a frequency above 1 in 1000, and there was no evidence of changes in global repertoire structure. Expanded TCRs formed significantly more large CDR3 similarity clusters than pre-sensitization or healthy control sets, consistent with antigen-driven responses. Patch test score correlated positively with the number of PT1 expanded TCRs, reaching significance at thresholds 8, 16 and 32 but not at 4. Alopecia, a presumed autoimmune disease, was present in all patients, so the immune response of the patients might differ from that of healthy individuals.

In this chain, TRBV5-1 is recombined with TRBJ2-5; a weak D assignment points to TRBD2 (5 bases agree). This TCR derives from a woman aged 25 to 45 with alopecia areata. Some clones in this sample may be carry-over from other donors' samples. Here the sequenced sample was whole blood, taken in connection with sensitization to the hapten diphenylcyclopropenone (DPC). The nucleotide sequence reads TGCGCCAGCAGCCGGACTTTTCAAGAGACCCAGTACTTC. This gives the protein CASSRTFQETQYF.